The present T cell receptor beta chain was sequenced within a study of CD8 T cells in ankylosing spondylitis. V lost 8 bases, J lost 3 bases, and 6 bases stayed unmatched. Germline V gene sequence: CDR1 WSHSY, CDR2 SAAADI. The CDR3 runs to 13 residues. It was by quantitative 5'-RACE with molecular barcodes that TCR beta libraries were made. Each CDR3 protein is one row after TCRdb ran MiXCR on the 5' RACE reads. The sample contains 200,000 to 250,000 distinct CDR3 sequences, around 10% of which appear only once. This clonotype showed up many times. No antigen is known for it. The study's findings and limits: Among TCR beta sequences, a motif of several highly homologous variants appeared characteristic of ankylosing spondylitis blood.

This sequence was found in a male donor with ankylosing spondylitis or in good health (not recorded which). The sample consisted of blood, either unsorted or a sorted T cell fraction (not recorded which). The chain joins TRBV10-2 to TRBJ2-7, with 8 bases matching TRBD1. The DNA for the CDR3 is TGCGCCAGCGGACAGGGTCATCTCTACGAGCAGTACTTC. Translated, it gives CASGQGHLYEQYF.